Listed below are T cell receptor beta chains from one sample, sequenced in a study of CD8 T cells in Susac syndrome. One entry per CDR3 protein results from TCRdb running MiXCR on the immunoSEQ multiplex PCR reads. In the table there are 150,000 to 200,000 distinct CDR3 sequences, 94% of which are singletons. Input material: CD4+ T cells from PBMCs. All receptors come from a human donor with Susac syndrome. CDR3s include the opening cysteine and the closing phenylalanine or tryptophan. The D gene is left open where the match is weak. Clone size, where shown, is once, few, many, or a class for clones that have expanded.

j_gene | abundance | v_gene | d_gene | CDR3aa | CDR3nt
TRBJ2-7 | NA | TRBV15 | NA | CATSRELGVGEQYF | TGTGCCACCAGCAGAGAACTCGGTGTGGGCGAGCAGTACTTC
TRBJ1-3 | once | TRBV29-1 | NA | CSVGQSGNTIYF | TGCAGCGTTGGACAGTCTGGAAACACCATATATTTT
TRBJ2-4 | NA | TRBV20-1 | TRBD1 | CSARVDRGNIQYF | TGCAGTGCTAGAGTGGACAGGGGAAACATTCAGTACTTC
TRBJ1-6 | NA | TRBV2 | NA | CASGGVAYNSPLHF | TGTGCCAGCGGTGGTGTAGCCTATAATTCACCCCTCCACTTT
TRBJ1-2 | NA | TRBV3-1 | NA | CASNRRGYGYTF | TGTGCCAGCAACCGGCGCGGCTATGGCTACACCTTC
TRBJ2-2 | NA | TRBV9 | NA | CASSVEGNTGELFF | TGTGCCAGCAGCGTAGAAGGAAACACCGGGGAGCTGTTTTTT
TRBJ1-5 | NA | TRBV23-1 | NA | CASSQSRRRGNQPQHF | TGCGCCAGCAGTCAATCGAGGCGGCGGGGCAATCAGCCCCAGCATTTT
TRBJ2-5 | NA | TRBV9 | TRBD1 | CASSSGQKETQYF | TGTGCCAGCAGCTCGGGACAGAAAGAGACCCAGTACTTC
TRBJ2-7 | NA | TRBV23-1 | NA | CASSQGFCEQYF | TGCGCCAGCAGTCAAGGATTCTGCGAGCAGTACTTC
TRBJ2-5 | NA | TRBV5-1 | TRBD1 | CASSPLDRGGQETQYF | TGCGCCAGCAGCCCACTAGACAGGGGGGGTCAAGAGACCCAGTACTTC
TRBJ1-2 | NA | TRBV4-3 | TRBD1 | CASSQTTGYYGYTF | TGCGCCAGCAGCCAAACGACAGGGTATTATGGCTACACCTTC
TRBJ2-4 | NA | TRBV15 | TRBD2 | CATSRGGSGGGIQYF | TGTGCCACCAGCAGAGGCGGTAGCGGGGGTGGCATTCAGTACTTC
TRBJ1-1 | NA | TRBV3-1 | NA | CASSRLRWDTEAFF | TGTGCCAGCAGCCGCCTCCGGTGGGACACTGAAGCTTTCTTT
TRBJ2-7 | NA | TRBV28 | NA | CASSLGLYEQYF | TGTGCCAGCAGTTTGGGACTCTACGAGCAGTACTTC
TRBJ1-5 | NA | TRBV12-3/TRBV12-4 | NA | CASSFSSSGPQHF | TGTGCCAGCAGTTTTTCCTCCAGTGGGCCCCAGCATTTT
TRBJ2-5 | NA | TRBV6-5 | TRBD1 | CASSSGTGVLETQYF | TGTGCCAGCAGCTCCGGGACAGGGGTCCTTGAGACCCAGTACTTC
TRBJ1-2 | NA | TRBV13 | NA | CASSRSGAPNYGYTF | TGTGCCAGCAGCCGCTCCGGGGCCCCTAACTATGGCTACACCTTC
TRBJ2-7 | NA | TRBV9 | NA | CASSVGSGSYEQYF | TGTGCCAGCAGCGTGGGGTCGGGTTCCTACGAGCAGTACTTC
TRBJ2-3 | NA | TRBV20-1 | NA | CSAIPPPGDTQYF | TGCAGTGCTATCCCGCCCCCGGGAGATACGCAGTATTTT
TRBJ2-1 | NA | TRBV9 | NA | CASSSTRSLVNEQFF | TGTGCCAGCAGCTCTACTAGGTCGCTGGTAAATGAGCAGTTCTTC
TRBJ2-1 | NA | TRBV20-1 | TRBD1 | CSARDWRTGVGNEQSF | TGCAGTGCTAGAGATTGGCGGACAGGGGTCGGGAATGAGCAGTCCTTC
TRBJ2-7 | once | TRBV11-2 | NA | CASSKDRSNEQYF | TGTGCCAGCAGCAAGGACAGATCCAACGAGCAGTACTTC
TRBJ2-7 | once | TRBV2 | TRBD1 | CASSEPGTGARQQYF | TGTGCCAGCAGTGAACCCGGGACAGGGGCCAGGCAGCAGTACTTC
TRBJ2-7 | NA | TRBV6-6 | NA | CASSYGTYEQYF | TGTGCCAGCAGTTACGGGACCTACGAGCAGTACTTC
TRBJ1-6 | NA | TRBV20-1 | NA | CSASKGLSYNSPLHF | TGCAGTGCTAGTAAGGGGTTATCCTATAATTCACCCCTCCACTTT
TRBJ1-4 | NA | TRBV12-3/TRBV12-4 | NA | CASTLSKNEKLFF | TGTGCCAGCACCCTTTCAAAAAATGAAAAACTGTTTTTT
TRBJ2-1 | NA | TRBV20-1 | NA | CSARIANEQFF | TGCAGTGCTAGAATCGCCAATGAGCAGTTCTTC
TRBJ1-4 | NA | TRBV20-1 | NA | CSATGNRGRPNEKLFF | TGCAGTGCTACTGGGAACCGGGGTAGGCCTAATGAAAAACTGTTTTTT
TRBJ2-5 | NA | TRBV5-1 | NA | CASSLRGGYQETQYF | TGCGCCAGCAGCTTGAGAGGGGGGTACCAAGAGACCCAGTACTTC
TRBJ2-3 | NA | TRBV12-3/TRBV12-4 | TRBD2 | CASSSTSARTDTQYF | TGTGCCAGCAGCTCGACTAGCGCGAGAACAGATACGCAGTATTTT